This T cell receptor (beta chain) comes out of a study of blood T cell repertoires in COVID-19. Study overall: Spain, Italy and the United States supplied samples that represented acute and convalescent COVID-19. PBMCs, B-cell-depleted T cells, or T cells were the source of the cDNA or gDNA that made up the material.

Under the authors' procedure: From reference gene primer amplification, estimates of nucleated cell counts were derived. Profiled with immunoSEQ multiplex PCR; TCRdb holds only in-frame clones, not every one. V and J calls and clone size are copied from that table; D and trimming were computed from the DNA. In the table there are approximately 37,000 clones, around 86% of which are singletons. Sequencing was done on a sample of peripheral blood. This TCR came from a man aged 50-59 years in a cohort sampled during active COVID-19.

As DNA, the CDR3 is TGTGCCAGCAGCGTAGCTACCTGGGTGTCGACAGGGTTGAACACTGAAGCTTTCTTT. It yields the protein CASSVATWVSTGLNTEAFF. The chain couples TRBV9 to TRBJ1-1; 7 bases agree with TRBD1. V dropped 0 bases and J dropped 0; count of bases not matched to a gene: 14. CDR1 SGDLS and CDR2 YYNGEE come from the germline V gene. This CDR3 spans 19 amino acids.